This T cell receptor beta chain derives from a study of blood T cell repertoires in COVID-19. Study in general: The United States, Italy and Spain were the sources of the acute and convalescent COVID-19 samples.

The germline gives CDR1 SGHNT, CDR2 YENEEA. J lost 5 bases, V lost 5 bases, and 8 bases had no gene match. CDR3 length equals 16 residues. This table comes from immunoSEQ multiplex PCR, and its TCRdb copy is limited to in-frame clones, with some not included. The sample shows over 200,000 clones, around 90% of them seen only once. The V and J genes are TRBV11-3 and TRBJ2-2, with TRBD1 matching over 10 bases. This receptor was obtained from a man in his fifties or sixties with COVID-19, enrolled during active disease. Sequencing used peripheral blood. The CDR3 region is CASSHSGQGLTGELFF. The CDR3 region has the DNA TGTGCCAGCAGCCATTCGGGACAGGGGTTGACCGGGGAGCTGTTTTTT.